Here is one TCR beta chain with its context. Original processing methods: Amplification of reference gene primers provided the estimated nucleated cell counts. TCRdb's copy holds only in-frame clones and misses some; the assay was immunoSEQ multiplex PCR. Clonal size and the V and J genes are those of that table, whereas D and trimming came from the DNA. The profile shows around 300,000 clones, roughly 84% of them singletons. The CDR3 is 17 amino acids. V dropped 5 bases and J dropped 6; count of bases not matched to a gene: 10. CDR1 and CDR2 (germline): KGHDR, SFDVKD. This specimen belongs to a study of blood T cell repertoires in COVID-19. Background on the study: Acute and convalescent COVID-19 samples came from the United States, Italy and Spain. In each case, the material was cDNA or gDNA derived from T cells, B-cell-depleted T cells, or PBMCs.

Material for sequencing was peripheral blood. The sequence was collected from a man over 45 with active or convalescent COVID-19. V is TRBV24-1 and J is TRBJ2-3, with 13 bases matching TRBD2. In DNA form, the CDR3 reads TGTGCCACCAGTGCCCATTGGACTAGCGGGAGAGGGGATACGCAGTATTTT. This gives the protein CATSAHWTSGRGDTQYF.